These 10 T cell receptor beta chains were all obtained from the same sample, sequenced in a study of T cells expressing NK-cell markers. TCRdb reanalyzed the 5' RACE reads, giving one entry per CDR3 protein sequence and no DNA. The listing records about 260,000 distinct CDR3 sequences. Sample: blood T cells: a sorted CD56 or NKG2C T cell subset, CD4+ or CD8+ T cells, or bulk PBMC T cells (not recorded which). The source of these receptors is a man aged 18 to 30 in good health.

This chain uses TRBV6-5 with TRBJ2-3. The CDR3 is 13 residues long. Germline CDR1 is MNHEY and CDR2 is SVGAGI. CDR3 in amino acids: CASSYGPTDTQYF.

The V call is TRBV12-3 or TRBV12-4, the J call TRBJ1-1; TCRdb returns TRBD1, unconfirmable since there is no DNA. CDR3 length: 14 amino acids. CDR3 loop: CASSIGQGNTEAFF.

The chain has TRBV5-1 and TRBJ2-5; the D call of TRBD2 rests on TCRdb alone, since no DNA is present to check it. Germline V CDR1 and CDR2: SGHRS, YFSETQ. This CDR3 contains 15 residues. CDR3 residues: CASSGGLAGVETQYF.

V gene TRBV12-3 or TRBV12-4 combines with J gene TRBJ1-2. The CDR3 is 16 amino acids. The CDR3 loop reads CASSLVSGGRVDGYTF.

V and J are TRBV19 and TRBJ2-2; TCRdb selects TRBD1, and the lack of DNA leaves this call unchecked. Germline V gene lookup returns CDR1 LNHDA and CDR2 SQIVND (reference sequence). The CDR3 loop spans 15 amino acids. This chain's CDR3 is CASTSGRERTGELFF.

CDR3 residues: CASSPWTGGAPYGYTF. The chain is built from TRBV27 and TRBJ1-2; TCRdb selects TRBD1, and the lack of DNA leaves this call unchecked. The CDR3 contains 16 residues. The V gene's germline CDR1 is MNHEY and CDR2 SMNVEV (reference sequence).

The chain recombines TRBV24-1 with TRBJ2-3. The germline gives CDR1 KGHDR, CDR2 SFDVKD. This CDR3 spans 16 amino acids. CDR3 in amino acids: CATSGAKVRDTDTQYF.

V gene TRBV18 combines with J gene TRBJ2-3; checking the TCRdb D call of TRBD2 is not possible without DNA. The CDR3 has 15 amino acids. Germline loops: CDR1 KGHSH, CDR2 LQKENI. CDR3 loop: CASSPNPTRVYTQYF.

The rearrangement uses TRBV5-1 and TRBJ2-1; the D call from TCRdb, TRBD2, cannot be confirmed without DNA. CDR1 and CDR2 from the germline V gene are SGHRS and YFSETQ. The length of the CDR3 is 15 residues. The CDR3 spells CASSFAGGTAEEQFF.

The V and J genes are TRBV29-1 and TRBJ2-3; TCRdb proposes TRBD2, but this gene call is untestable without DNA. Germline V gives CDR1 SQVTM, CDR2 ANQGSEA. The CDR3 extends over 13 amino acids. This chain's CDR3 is CSWTGGFTDTQYF.